A selection of T cell receptor beta chains follows, all from one sample in a study of cytomegalovirus exposure and HLA in healthy donors. Using immunoSEQ multiplex PCR, the repertoire was profiled, and TCRdb retains in-frame clones only, with some absent. The sample carries over 130,000 clones, over 60% recorded once. Sequencing input: PBMCs. The origin of the receptors is a man between 35 and 55 years old in good health and CMV-seronegative. Each CDR3 is given with its conserved first and last residue. D genes are given only for firm matches. The size field is filled for only some rows; it gives once, few, many or a size class.

CDR3aa: CASSSPYRGPKETQYF; CDR3nt: TGTGCCAGCAGTTCCCCCTACAGGGGCCCCAAAGAGACCCAGTACTTC; d_gene: TRBD1; v_gene: TRBV27; j_gene: TRBJ2-5; abundance: few
CDR3aa: CASSYRGGTDTQYF; CDR3nt: TGCGCCAGCAGCTACAGGGGAGGCACAGATACGCAGTATTTT; d_gene: TRBD1; v_gene: TRBV4-1; j_gene: TRBJ2-3; abundance: NA
CDR3aa: CASSLSGGGTDTQYF; CDR3nt: TGTGCCAGCAGTTTAAGCGGGGGAGGGACAGATACGCAGTATTTT; d_gene: TRBD2; v_gene: TRBV6-6; j_gene: TRBJ2-3; abundance: NA
CDR3aa: CAWRGDSYGYTF; CDR3nt: TGTGCCTGGAGGGGCGATTCCTATGGCTACACCTTC; d_gene: NA; v_gene: TRBV30; j_gene: TRBJ1-2; abundance: NA
CDR3aa: CASSPRLGQGSPEQYF; CDR3nt: TGCGCCAGCAGCCCGCGCCTGGGACAAGGGTCTCCCGAGCAGTACTTC; d_gene: NA; v_gene: TRBV4-1; j_gene: TRBJ2-7; abundance: NA
CDR3aa: CASSYRADTQYF; CDR3nt: TGCGCCAGCAGCTACAGGGCAGATACGCAGTATTTT; d_gene: NA; v_gene: TRBV5-1; j_gene: TRBJ2-3; abundance: NA
CDR3aa: CASSQMGQGRGSEKLFF; CDR3nt: TGCGCCAGCAGCCAAATGGGACAGGGACGAGGTAGTGAAAAACTGTTTTTT; d_gene: TRBD1; v_gene: TRBV4-1; j_gene: TRBJ1-4; abundance: once
CDR3aa: CASSPGDRLRDTGELFF; CDR3nt: TGTGCCAGCAGCCCAGGGGACAGGTTAAGGGACACCGGGGAGCTGTTTTTT; d_gene: TRBD1; v_gene: TRBV11-3; j_gene: TRBJ2-2; abundance: NA
CDR3aa: CSASDNEQYF; CDR3nt: TGCAGTGCTAGTGATAACGAGCAGTACTTC; d_gene: NA; v_gene: TRBV20-1; j_gene: TRBJ2-7; abundance: NA
CDR3aa: CASSYSWTGDNNEQFF; CDR3nt: TGTGCCAGCAGTTACTCCTGGACAGGGGATAACAATGAGCAGTTCTTC; d_gene: TRBD1; v_gene: TRBV6-5; j_gene: TRBJ2-1; abundance: NA
CDR3aa: CASIWTGGPNTEAFF; CDR3nt: TGTGCCAGCATTTGGACAGGGGGCCCTAACACTGAAGCTTTCTTT; d_gene: TRBD1; v_gene: TRBV2; j_gene: TRBJ1-1; abundance: NA
CDR3aa: CASSLGDSEETQYF; CDR3nt: TGTGCCAGCAGCTTAGGAGACAGCGAAGAGACCCAGTACTTC; d_gene: NA; v_gene: TRBV11-1; j_gene: TRBJ2-5; abundance: NA
CDR3aa: CASSPNGQGGGSSTEAFF; CDR3nt: TGTGCCAGCTCACCAAACGGGCAAGGGGGCGGCAGTAGCACTGAAGCTTTCTTT; d_gene: TRBD1; v_gene: TRBV18; j_gene: TRBJ1-1; abundance: NA
CDR3aa: CASSLLKWVPGENTEAFF; CDR3nt: TGTGCCAGCAGTTTATTGAAATGGGTCCCAGGGGAGAACACTGAAGCTTTCTTT; d_gene: NA; v_gene: TRBV27; j_gene: TRBJ1-1; abundance: NA